This T cell receptor (beta chain) emerged from a study of Ad26.COV2.S vaccination and SARS-CoV-2 variants. As for the study in general: The donor belonged to the COV1001 Ad26.COV2.S trial arm. Once or twice, 56 days apart, Ad26.COV2.S was delivered intramuscularly.

Stated treatment: approximately 18 received Ad26.COV2.S at low or high dose, single or two shots; about five received placebo; per-sample allocation not given. Sample collection was performed on day 63 after the first vaccine or placebo injection. This CDR3 is 16 amino acids long. The ends lost 1 base at V and 2 bases at J; junction bases unmatched: 5. Germline V gives CDR1 LGHNA, CDR2 YSLEER. Generated by immunoSEQ multiplex PCR, the TCRdb table keeps only in-frame clones and is missing some. The table shows 510,000 or so clones, with around 88% occurring only once. The receptor was derived from a person between 18 and 60 years old who received the Ad26.COV2.S COVID-19 vaccine or a placebo. The chain carries TRBV4-3 and TRBJ2-1, with TRBD1 identical over 7 bases. The source material was peripheral blood, sampled in a trial of Ad26.COV2.S vaccine versus placebo. The CDR3 loop reads CASSQGTGVAYNEQFF. Written as DNA, the CDR3 is TGCGCCAGCAGCCAAGGGACAGGAGTGGCCTACAATGAGCAGTTCTTC.